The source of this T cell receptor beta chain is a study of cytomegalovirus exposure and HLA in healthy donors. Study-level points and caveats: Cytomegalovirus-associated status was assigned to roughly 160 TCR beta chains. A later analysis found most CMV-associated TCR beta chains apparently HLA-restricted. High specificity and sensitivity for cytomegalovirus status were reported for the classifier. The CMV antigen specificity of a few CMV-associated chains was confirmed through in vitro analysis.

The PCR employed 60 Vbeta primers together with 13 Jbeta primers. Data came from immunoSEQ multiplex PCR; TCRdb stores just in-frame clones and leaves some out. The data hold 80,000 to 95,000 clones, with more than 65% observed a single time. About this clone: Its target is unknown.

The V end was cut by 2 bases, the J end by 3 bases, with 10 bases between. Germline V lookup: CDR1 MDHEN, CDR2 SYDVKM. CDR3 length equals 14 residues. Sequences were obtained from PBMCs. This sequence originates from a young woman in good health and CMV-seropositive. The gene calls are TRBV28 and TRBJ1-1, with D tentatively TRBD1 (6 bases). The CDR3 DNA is TGTGCCAGCAGTTTAGGGGGCATTGACACTGAAGCTTTCTTT. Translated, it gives CASSLGGIDTEAFF. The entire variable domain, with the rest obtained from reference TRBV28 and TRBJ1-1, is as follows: DVKVTQSSRYLVKRTGEKVFLECVQDMDHENMFWYRQDPGLGLRLIYFSYDVKMKEKGDIPEGYSVSREKKERFSLILESASTNQTSMYLCASSLGGIDTEAFFGQGTRLTVV.